The entry below gives a single TCR beta chain sequence along with its context. Its matching antigen is unknown. TCRdb itself ran the RT-PCR reads through MiXCR, one entry per CDR3 protein. The repertoire has around 480,000 distinct CDR3 sequences, about 15% of them found once; the top ten carry 3% to 3.5%. The sample is drawn from a study of response to subunit inactivated influenza vaccine. Regarding the study as a whole: It was the authors' suggestion that each seasonal influenza vaccination recruits few new T cells.

The sequences come from CD4+ T cells sorted from PBMCs, collected about 24 months after vaccination. The clonotype comes from a man aged 50-75 years who received an inactivated influenza vaccine.

For the CDR3, the DNA is TGTGCCAGCAGCCAAGCGGCCCAGGCGGGCACAGATACGCAGTATTTT. It encodes CASSQAAQAGTDTQYF. This rearrangement joins TRBV4-2 to TRBJ2-3; D uncertain. The V and J ends lost 1 base and 1 base respectively, with 12 bases between them. The CDR3 length is 16 residues. Germline values: CDR1 LGHNA, CDR2 YNFKEQ.